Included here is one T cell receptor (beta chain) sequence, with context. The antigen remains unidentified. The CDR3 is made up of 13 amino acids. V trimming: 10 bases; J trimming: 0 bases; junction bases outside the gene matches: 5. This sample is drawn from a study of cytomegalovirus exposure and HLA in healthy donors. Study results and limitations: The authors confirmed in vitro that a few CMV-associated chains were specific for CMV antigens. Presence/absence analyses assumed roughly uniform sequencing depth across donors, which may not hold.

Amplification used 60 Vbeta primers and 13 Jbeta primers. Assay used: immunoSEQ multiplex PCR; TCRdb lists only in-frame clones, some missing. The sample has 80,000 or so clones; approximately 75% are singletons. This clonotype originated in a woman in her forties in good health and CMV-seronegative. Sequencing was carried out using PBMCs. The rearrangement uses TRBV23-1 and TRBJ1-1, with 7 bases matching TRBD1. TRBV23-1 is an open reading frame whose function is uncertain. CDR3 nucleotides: TGCGCCAACCCGACAGGGATGAACACTGAAGCTTTCTTT. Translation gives CANPTGMNTEAFF.